This TCR beta chain was sequenced in a study of shared clonotypes between healthy human individuals. General study results and limits: Incompleteness in sorted-subset sequencing, despite large depth, was shown by rarefaction. Four donors shared 5% to 5.5% of their naive CD4 clonotypes.

The length of the CDR3 is 16 residues. Germline CDR1 is GTSNPN and CDR2 is SVGIG (reference sequence). With 3 bases clipped from V and 0 bases from J, the junction kept 8 bases outside the gene matches. Investigators spread the genomic DNA of each subset evenly over several immunoSEQ plates. Using about 220 ng DNA, some 30,000 T cell genomes, the sorted-subset replicate PCRs were run. This table comes from immunoSEQ multiplex PCR, and its TCRdb copy is limited to in-frame clones, with some not included. The sample yields 2 million or so clones, 95% seen once. Regarding this clone: Its antigen is unidentified.

This receptor was identified in a man in his late teens or twenties in good health. This sequence joins TRBV30 and TRBJ2-4; TRBD1 matches at 7 bases. Sequences were obtained from naive CD4+ T cells sorted from blood. Subset meaning: CD45RA+ positively selected. The CDR3 loop is CAWSADRAQAKNIQYF. CDR3 in DNA: TGTGCCTGGAGCGCAGACAGGGCTCAAGCCAAAAACATTCAGTACTTC.